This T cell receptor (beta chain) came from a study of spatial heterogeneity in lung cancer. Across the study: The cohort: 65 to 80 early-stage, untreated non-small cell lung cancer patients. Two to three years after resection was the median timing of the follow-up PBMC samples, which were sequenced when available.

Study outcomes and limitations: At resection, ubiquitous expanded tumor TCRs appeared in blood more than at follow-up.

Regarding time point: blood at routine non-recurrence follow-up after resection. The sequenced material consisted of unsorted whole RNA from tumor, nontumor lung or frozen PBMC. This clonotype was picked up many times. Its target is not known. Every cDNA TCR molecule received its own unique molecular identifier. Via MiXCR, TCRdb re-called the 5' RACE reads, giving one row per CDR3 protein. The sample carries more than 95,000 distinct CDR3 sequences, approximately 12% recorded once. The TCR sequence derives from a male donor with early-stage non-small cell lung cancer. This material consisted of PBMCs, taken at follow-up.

The CDR3 here is CASSSGMWGTEAFF. The CDR3, as DNA: TGTGCCAGCAGCTCGGGGATGTGGGGCACTGAAGCTTTCTTT. The gene calls are TRBV7-2 and TRBJ1-1, with D uncertain. Germline V gene sequence: CDR1 SGHTA, CDR2 FQGNSA. This CDR3 has 14 amino acids. V shed 4 bases and J shed 4 bases, with 13 bases lying between them.